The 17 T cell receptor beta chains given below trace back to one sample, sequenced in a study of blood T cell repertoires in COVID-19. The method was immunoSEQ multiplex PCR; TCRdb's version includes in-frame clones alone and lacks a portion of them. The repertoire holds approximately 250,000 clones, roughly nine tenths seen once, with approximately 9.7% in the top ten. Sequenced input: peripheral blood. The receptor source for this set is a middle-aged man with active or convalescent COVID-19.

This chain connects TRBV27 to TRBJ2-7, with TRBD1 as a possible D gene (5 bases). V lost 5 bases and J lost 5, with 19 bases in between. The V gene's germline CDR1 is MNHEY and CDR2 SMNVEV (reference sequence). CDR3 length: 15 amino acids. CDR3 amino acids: CASSPGPGLVDEQYF. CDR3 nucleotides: TGTGCCAGCAGTCCTGGGCCAGGGTTAGTAGACGAGCAGTACTTC.

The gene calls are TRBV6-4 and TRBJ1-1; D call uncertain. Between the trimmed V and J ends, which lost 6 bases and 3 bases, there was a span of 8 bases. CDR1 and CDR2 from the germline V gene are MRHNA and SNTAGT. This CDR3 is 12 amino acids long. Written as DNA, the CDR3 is TGTGCCAGCAGGCGGGCGGACACTGAAGCTTTCTTT. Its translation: CASRRADTEAFF.

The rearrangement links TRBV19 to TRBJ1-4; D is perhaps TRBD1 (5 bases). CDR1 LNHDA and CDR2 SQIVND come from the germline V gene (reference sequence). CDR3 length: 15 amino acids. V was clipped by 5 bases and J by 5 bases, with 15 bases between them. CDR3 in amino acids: CASSAPRGANEKLFF. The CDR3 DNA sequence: TGTGCCAGTAGTGCACCCCGCGGGGCGAATGAAAAACTGTTTTTT.

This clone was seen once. The CDR3 nucleotides are TGTGCCACCGGGCAAGAGCAACAAGAGACCCAGTACTTC. This gives the protein CATGQEQQETQYF. The rearrangement links TRBV24-1 to TRBJ2-5; D not resolved. Deletions cut 9 bases from V and 2 bases from J, with 12 bases between. From germline, CDR1 is KGHDR and CDR2 SFDVKD. The CDR3 is made up of 13 amino acids.

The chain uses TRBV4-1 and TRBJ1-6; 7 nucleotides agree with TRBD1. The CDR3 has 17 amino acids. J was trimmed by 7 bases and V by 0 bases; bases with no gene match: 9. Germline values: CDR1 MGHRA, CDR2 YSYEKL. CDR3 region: CASSQEPPTGRNSPLHF. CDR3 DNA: TGCGCCAGCAGCCAAGAACCCCCGACAGGGAGAAATTCACCCCTCCACTTT.

The CDR3: CASSLGSGDGYTF. CDR3 coding DNA: TGTGCCAGCAGCTTGGGGTCGGGAGATGGCTACACCTTC. V usage is TRBV5-6 and J usage is TRBJ1-2; D remains unclear. The CDR3 consists of 13 residues. CDR1 is SGHDT and CDR2 is YYEEEE in the germline V gene. V was cut by 0 bases and J by 6 bases, with 9 bases left in between.

The CDR3: CASSPKGTGNEKLFF. The CDR3 region has the DNA TGTGCCAGCTCACCAAAAGGGACAGGGAATGAAAAACTGTTTTTT. The chain carries TRBV18 and TRBJ1-4; 9 positions agree with TRBD1. This CDR3 has 15 residues. CDR1 is KGHSH, CDR2 LQKENI, per germline. Unmatched junction bases numbered 3, after V lost 2 bases and J lost 5 bases.

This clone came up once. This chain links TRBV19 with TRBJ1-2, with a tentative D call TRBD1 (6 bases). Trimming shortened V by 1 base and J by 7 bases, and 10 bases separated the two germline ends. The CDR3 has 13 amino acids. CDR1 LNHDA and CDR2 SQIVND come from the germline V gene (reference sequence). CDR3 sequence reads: CASSIGDRSGYTF. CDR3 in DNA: TGTGCCAGTAGTATAGGTGACAGGAGTGGCTACACCTTC.

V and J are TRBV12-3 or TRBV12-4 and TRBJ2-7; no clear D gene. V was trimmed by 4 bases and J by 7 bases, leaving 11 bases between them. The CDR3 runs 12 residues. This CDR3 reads CASSSPLLEQYF. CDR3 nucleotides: TGTGCCAGCAGTTCCCCCCTCCTAGAGCAGTACTTC.

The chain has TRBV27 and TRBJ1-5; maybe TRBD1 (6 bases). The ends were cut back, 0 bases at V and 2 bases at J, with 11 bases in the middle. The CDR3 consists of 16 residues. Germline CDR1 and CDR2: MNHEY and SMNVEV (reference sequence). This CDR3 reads CASSLSLGGGNQPQHF. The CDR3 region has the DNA TGTGCCAGCAGTTTATCCCTAGGGGGAGGCAATCAGCCCCAGCATTTT.

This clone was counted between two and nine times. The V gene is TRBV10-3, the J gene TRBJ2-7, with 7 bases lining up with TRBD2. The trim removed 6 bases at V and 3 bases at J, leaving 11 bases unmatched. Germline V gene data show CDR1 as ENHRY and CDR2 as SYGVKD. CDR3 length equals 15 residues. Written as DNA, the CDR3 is TGTGCCATCAGCCGACTAGGCGGGGGAAACTACGAGCAGTACTTC. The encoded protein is CAISRLGGGNYEQYF.

The CDR3 loop is CASSYSGGSSDTQYF. CDR3 DNA sequence: TGTGCCAGCAGTTACTCGGGGGGGTCTTCAGATACGCAGTATTTT. The V call is TRBV6-6, the J call TRBJ2-3; 7 bases are shared with TRBD2. CDR1 is MNHNY, CDR2 SVGAGI, per germline (reference sequence). The CDR3 loop spans 15 amino acids. V shed 0 bases, J shed 4 bases, and the junction held 4 bases outside the gene matches.

The DNA of the CDR3 is TGTGCCAGCAGTCTAGACACAGGGGGAGGCTACACCTTC. It translates to CASSLDTGGGYTF. This sequence joins TRBV27 and TRBJ1-2; 8 bases match TRBD1. The germline CDR1 and CDR2 sequences are MNHEY and SMNVEV (reference sequence). Trimming took 5 bases from V and 8 from J; bases not matched to a gene: 7. The CDR3 length is 13 residues.

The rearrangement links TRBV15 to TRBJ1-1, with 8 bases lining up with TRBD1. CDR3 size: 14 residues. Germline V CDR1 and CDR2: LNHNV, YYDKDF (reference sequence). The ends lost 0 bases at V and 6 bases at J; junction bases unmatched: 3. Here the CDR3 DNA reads TGTGCCACCAGCAGAGATCAGACAGGGGCTGAAGCTTTCTTT. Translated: CATSRDQTGAEAFF.

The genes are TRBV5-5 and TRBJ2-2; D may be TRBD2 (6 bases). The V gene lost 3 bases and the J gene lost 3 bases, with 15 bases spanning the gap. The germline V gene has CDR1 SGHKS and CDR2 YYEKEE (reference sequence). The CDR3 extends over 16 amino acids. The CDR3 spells CASSSSPGGYTGELFF. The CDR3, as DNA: TGTGCCAGCAGCTCCTCTCCCGGGGGTTACACCGGGGAGCTGTTTTTT.

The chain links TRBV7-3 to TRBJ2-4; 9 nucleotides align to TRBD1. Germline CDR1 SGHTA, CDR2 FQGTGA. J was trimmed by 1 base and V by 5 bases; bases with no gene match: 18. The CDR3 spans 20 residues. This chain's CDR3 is CASSATGTGTLRTAKNIQYF. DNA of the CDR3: TGTGCCAGCAGCGCAACCGGGACAGGGACCCTCAGGACGGCCAAAAACATTCAGTACTTC. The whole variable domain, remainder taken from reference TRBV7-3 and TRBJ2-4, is GAGVSQTPSNKVTEKGKYVELRCDPISGHTALYWYRQSLGQGPEFLIYFQGTGAADDSGLPNDRFFAVRPEGSVSTLKIQRTERGDSAVYLCASSATGTGTLRTAKNIQYFGAGTRLSVL.

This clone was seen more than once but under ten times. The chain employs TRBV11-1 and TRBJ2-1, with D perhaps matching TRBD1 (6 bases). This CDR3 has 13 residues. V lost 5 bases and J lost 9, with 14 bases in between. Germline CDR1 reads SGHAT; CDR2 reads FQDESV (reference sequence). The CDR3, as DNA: TGTGCCAGCAGCACCGACAGGTTTGGTGAGCAGTTCTTC. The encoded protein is CASSTDRFGEQFF.